The sequence of this T cell receptor beta chain was determined in a study of blood T cell repertoires in COVID-19 (dated by TCRdb to the early 2020s). Describing the broader study: Samples from collaborators originated in the United States, Italy and Spain and spanned both the acute and convalescent phases of COVID-19. The prospective study material was composed of cDNA or gDNA derived from T cells, B-cell-depleted T cells, or PBMCs. The dataset comprised deeply sampled blood TCRbeta repertoires from subjects exposed to, actively infected with, or recovered from COVID-19. The repertoires were released in a freely available public database intended as a resource for research on the immune response to SARS-CoV-2. The samples were drawn from the first 160 participants of the ongoing ImmuneRACE study and from more than 1,000 subjects provided by 6 global collaborators. Sample metadata almost always included a de-identified subject ID, COVID-19 status, age in years and sex. Where HLA class I and class II types were available, the types were taken from metadata supplied by the sample provider, not from assay-based typing.

Worth noting for this clone: Its binding antigen is unknown. The sample holds no much larger clone one base away, and base qualities are not on file.

Summary of the overall study and its limitations: How much clinical and demographic metadata was included differed by source and by participant, and the metadata was provided uncurated.

The immunoSEQ Assay, a bias-controlled multiplex PCR, was used to amplify TCRbeta CDR3 regions from genomic DNA. Turning to the authors' computational methods: The number of nucleated cells in each sample was estimated by amplification of reference gene primers within the assay. To quantify the absolute abundance of each unique TCRbeta CDR3 rearrangement, sequence reads were collapsed and filtered. For each sample, productive Simpson clonality was calculated as the square root of Simpson's diversity index over productive rearrangements. What TCRdb holds here is the immuneACCESS table cut down to in-frame rearrangements. Part of the clones is not present; checked against another copy, under half of the missing clones reflect an unresolved V gene, and the others are unexplained. V, J and clone size derive from that table, while D and trimming were established from the DNA sequence. The sample table records around 85,000 clones; approximately 90% of these occur just once. The ten largest account for 0.95% to 1.5% of the sample.

Participants in the prospective study were enrolled through a virtual design, were aged roughly 18 to 100 years, and lived in roughly 26 United States geographic areas. To assign participants to cohorts, the prospective study relied on clinical history that participants themselves reported in a screening survey and a study questionnaire. Each participant in the prospective study had whole blood, serum and a nasopharyngeal or oropharyngeal swab collected by mobile phlebotomists. Participants in the prospective study had the option to provide additional blood draws and questionnaires over a 2-month period. Before DNA extraction, blood samples from the prospective study were shipped at room temperature or frozen. Reading from cysteine to phenylalanine, the CDR3 counts 14 amino acids. Kept here is only the CDR3 DNA, which spans 42 bases and is read in frame from base 1. The germline V gene (reference sequence) provides CDR1 SEHNR and CDR2 FQNEAQ. Germline trimming: 3 bases from V, 8 bases from J; junction bases outside gene matches: 6.

Sequenced input: PBMCs or T cells enriched from blood (not recorded which). The receptor chain draws on TRBV7-9 and TRBJ1-2, with 10 central nucleotides matching TRBD1. This sequence was found in a woman between 50 and 59 years old with acute COVID-19. The CDR3 corresponds to CASSFAGTGEGYTF. In nucleotide form, the sequence is TGTGCCAGCAGCTTTGCCGGGACAGGGGAAGGCTACACCTTC. The full variable domain, with segments outside the CDR3 supplied by the reference TRBV7-9 and TRBJ1-2 proteins, appears as DTGVSQNPRHKITKRGQNVTFRCDPISEHNRLYWYRQTLGQGPEFLTYFQNEAQLEKSRLLSDRFSAERPKGSFSTLEIQRTEQGDSAMYLCASSFAGTGEGYTFGSGTRLTVV.